One and the same sample provided the 20 T cell receptor beta chains below, sequenced in a study of T cell repertoires in cytomegalovirus infection. TCRdb reprocessed the reads via MiXCR and lists one record per CDR3 protein. This table holds some 230,000 distinct CDR3 sequences, 22% found once. Sequencing used CD8+ T cells from PBMCs. The source is a human donor in good health (CMV status not recorded). Some clones in this sample may be carry-over from other donors' samples.

CDR3 protein: CASKGVLSTEAFF. For the CDR3, the DNA is TGTGCCAGCAAGGGGGTATTGAGTACTGAAGCTTTCTTT. This chain links TRBV2 with TRBJ1-1; D perhaps matches TRBD1 (6 bases). V gave up 7 bases and J gave up 5 bases, with 14 bases separating them. This CDR3 contains 13 residues. CDR1 and CDR2 (germline): SNHLY, FYNNEI.

The chain employs TRBV9 and TRBJ2-2; D is perhaps TRBD1 (5 bases). The CDR3 consists of 14 residues. Germline V lookup: CDR1 SGDLS, CDR2 YYNGEE. Trimming shortened V by 3 bases and J by 4 bases, and 10 bases separated the two germline ends. CDR3 DNA: TGTGCCAGCAGCGAGACAGTTTTCACCGGGGAGCTGTTTTTT. Encoded protein: CASSETVFTGELFF.

This chain joins TRBV20-1 and TRBJ2-5; 9 nucleotides align to TRBD2. This CDR3 comprises 13 residues. J gave up 2 bases and V 4 bases, and 2 bases lay outside the gene matches. CDR1 is DFQATT, CDR2 SNEGSKA, per germline (reference sequence). The CDR3 is CSATRGGQETQYF. As DNA, the CDR3 is TGCAGTGCTACGCGGGGGGGACAAGAGACCCAGTACTTC.

V and J are TRBV28 and TRBJ1-1; 11 nucleotides align to TRBD1. Germline lookup yields CDR1 MDHEN and CDR2 SYDVKM. The CDR3 is 15 amino acids. V dropped 6 bases and J dropped 5; count of bases not matched to a gene: 8. The CDR3 DNA sequence: TGTGCCAGCAGGTCTGGGACAGGGGGTCGGACTGAAGCTTTCTTT. Its protein is CASRSGTGGRTEAFF.

This clonotype was seen ten or more times. The chain employs TRBV28 and TRBJ2-7; 9 nucleotides agree with TRBD1. V was pared by 6 bases and J by 0 bases, with 3 bases of the junction left unmatched. The V gene's germline CDR1 is MDHEN and CDR2 SYDVKM. The CDR3 sequence is 14 residues long. CDR3 region: CASRGTGSSYEQYF. The CDR3 DNA follows: TGTGCCAGCAGAGGGACAGGGAGCTCCTACGAGCAGTACTTC.

This chain's CDR3 is CASSLAGGFTEAFF. As DNA, the CDR3 is TGTGCCAGCAGCTTAGCTGGCGGATTCACTGAAGCTTTCTTT. The chain carries TRBV11-1 and TRBJ1-1; no reliable D call. V lost 0 bases to trimming and J lost 4 bases, with 9 bases between them. The CDR3 extends over 14 amino acids. Germline assignment: CDR1 SGHAT and CDR2 FQDESV (reference sequence).

This clonotype has ten or more counts. This rearrangement joins TRBV28 to TRBJ1-2, with D tentatively TRBD1 (5 bases). Trimming pared 5 bases from V and 3 bases from J, leaving 10 bases between. This CDR3 is built from 13 residues. Germline loops: CDR1 MDHEN, CDR2 SYDVKM. CDR3 amino acids: CASSGLGDYGYTF. DNA for the CDR3: TGTGCCAGCAGTGGGCTGGGGGACTATGGCTACACCTTC.

This clonotype showed up many times. V and J are TRBV7-9 and TRBJ2-7, with 8 bases fitting TRBD1. The CDR3 has 13 amino acids. Germline V gives CDR1 SEHNR, CDR2 FQNEAQ (reference sequence). The ends lost 5 bases at V and 3 bases at J; junction bases unmatched: 3. CDR3 nucleotides: TGTGCCAGCAGCCCGGACAGGGACTACGAGCAGTACTTC. As protein: CASSPDRDYEQYF.

V gene TRBV19 combines with J gene TRBJ1-1, with D perhaps TRBD1 (5 bases). The CDR3 extends over 16 amino acids. Trimming removed 5 bases from V and 0 bases from J, with 16 bases in between. Germline V gene data show CDR1 as LNHDA and CDR2 as SQIVND (reference sequence). The CDR3 bases are TGTGCCAGTAGTCATACCCCGGGACGGATGAACACTGAAGCTTTCTTT. It yields the protein CASSHTPGRMNTEAFF.

The J gene is TRBJ2-7, the V gene TRBV2; 9 bases agree with TRBD1. The CDR3 has 15 amino acids. In germline, CDR1 is SNHLY, CDR2 FYNNEI. The V segment lost 6 bases and the J segment 0 bases; nucleotides outside the gene matches: 6. CDR3 sequence reads: CASRPGQGISYEQYF. The CDR3 DNA reads TGTGCCAGCAGGCCGGGACAGGGTATCTCCTACGAGCAGTACTTC.

The rearrangement links TRBV13 to TRBJ2-7; D is unresolved. With 2 bases removed from V and 3 bases from J, the gap between germline ends came to 11 bases. CDR1 PRHDT and CDR2 FYEKMQ come from the germline V gene (reference sequence). The CDR3 sequence is 14 residues long. In DNA form, the CDR3 reads TGTGCCAGCAGCTTAAAAGGGATCAACTACGAGCAGTACTTC. It encodes CASSLKGINYEQYF.

Regarding this clonotype: With a much larger clone just one base away, this may be a read error. The genes are TRBV19 and TRBJ1-1, with a tentative D call TRBD1 (6 bases). Looked up from germline, CDR1 is LNHDA and CDR2 is SQIVND (reference sequence). This CDR3 comprises 13 residues. CDR3 sequence reads: CVSGSDSPSGAFF. The CDR3 coding sequence is TGTGTCAGTGGGTCGGACAGCCCCTCGGGAGCTTTCTTT.

This clonotype was seen at least ten times. This chain joins TRBV7-2 and TRBJ2-6; the D is unclear. This CDR3 comprises 14 residues. Germline V gives CDR1 SGHTA, CDR2 FQGNSA. V shed 3 bases and J shed 0 bases, with 3 bases lying between them. The CDR3 loop is CASSFSSGANVLTF. The DNA of the CDR3 is TGTGCCAGCAGCTTTAGCTCTGGGGCCAACGTCCTGACTTTC.

V gene TRBV9 combines with J gene TRBJ1-1; D may be TRBD1 (6 bases). Trimming removed 1 base at V and 8 bases at J, with 12 bases between. Germline values: CDR1 SGDLS, CDR2 YYNGEE. The CDR3 is 13 amino acids. CDR3 DNA: TGTGCCAGCAGCGTACGAGGGGGGTCGGAAGCTTTCTTT. This gives the protein CASSVRGGSEAFF. The variable domain in full, completed from reference TRBV9 and TRBJ1-1, reads DSGVTQTPKHLITATGQRVTLRCSPRSGDLSVYWYQQSLDQGLQFLIQYYNGEERAKGNILERFSAQQFPDLHSELNLSSLELGDSALYFCASSVRGGSEAFFGQGTRLTVV.

The V call is TRBV29-1, the J call TRBJ2-3, with a weak D call TRBD1 (6 bases). Germline V gene sequence: CDR1 SQVTM, CDR2 ANQGSEA. This CDR3 has 14 residues. The V end was cut by 1 base, the J end by 5 bases, with 13 bases between. CDR3 in amino acids: CSVEAGELRDTQYF. The DNA for the CDR3 is TGCAGCGTTGAAGCAGGGGAGCTAAGAGATACGCAGTATTTT.

This clonotype has at least ten counts. This sequence joins TRBV20-1 and TRBJ2-2, with a weak D call TRBD1 (5 bases). The CDR3 contains 12 residues. CDR1 and CDR2 (germline): DFQATT, SNEGSKA (reference sequence). The CDR3 sequence is CSAADRGRELFF. The CDR3 DNA follows: TGCAGCGCGGCAGATAGGGGCCGGGAGCTGTTTTTT.

The V call is TRBV6-6, the J call TRBJ2-5; TRBD2 might be the D (6 bases). The CDR3 length is 13 residues. The germline gives CDR1 MNHNY, CDR2 SVGAGI (reference sequence). Deletions cut 2 bases from V and 5 bases from J, with 9 bases between. The CDR3 sequence: CASSYPGRETQYF. CDR3 in DNA: TGTGCCAGCAGTTACCCGGGGAGGGAGACCCAGTACTTC.

This clonotype was observed many times. The rearrangement uses TRBV28 and TRBJ1-6; perhaps TRBD1 as D (5 bases). CDR1 and CDR2 from the germline V gene are MDHEN and SYDVKM. This CDR3 contains 14 residues. With 5 bases removed from V and 10 bases from J, the gap between germline ends came to 15 bases. CDR3 in DNA: TGTGCCAGCAGTCCCGGGCAGGGTGGCTCACCCCTCCACTTT. This gives the protein CASSPGQGGSPLHF.

A few counts support this clonotype. V and J are TRBV27 and TRBJ1-2, with D unclear. In germline, CDR1 is MNHEY, CDR2 SMNVEV (reference sequence). The germline V and J ends were trimmed by 0 bases and 6 bases, with 8 bases remaining between them. The length of the CDR3 is 13 residues. The CDR3 nucleotides are TGTGCCAGCAGTTTATCGATTTGGGATGGCTACACCTTC. Encoded protein: CASSLSIWDGYTF.

This clonotype was counted only a few times. This chain joins TRBV28 and TRBJ1-5; maybe TRBD1 (5 bases). The CDR3 length is 15 residues. The V gene lost 5 bases and the J gene lost 0 bases, with 11 bases spanning the gap. Germline V CDR1 and CDR2: MDHEN, SYDVKM. The CDR3 loop reads CASSAGKDSNQPQHF. The CDR3 bases are TGTGCCAGCAGTGCAGGGAAAGATAGCAATCAGCCCCAGCATTTT. The full variable domain, rest sourced from reference TRBV28 and TRBJ1-5, is DVKVTQSSRYLVKRTGEKVFLECVQDMDHENMFWYRQDPGLGLRLIYFSYDVKMKEKGDIPEGYSVSREKKERFSLILESASTNQTSMYLCASSAGKDSNQPQHFGDGTRLSIL.